The sample holds many counts of the clone carrying this TCR beta chain. The antigen is unknown. The source of the sample is a study of T cells in Graves' hyperthyroidism and ophthalmopathy. Study results and limitations: Ophthalmopathy onset followed model prediction by a median about six months.

The CDR3 regions of TCR beta were amplified from RNA transcripts. The HTBI primer set served for first-round RT-PCR of the TCR CDR3. TCRdb processed the multiplex PCR reads anew with MiXCR; each CDR3 protein has one entry. The repertoire includes 350,000 to 400,000 distinct CDR3 sequences, 15% of them detected once, and roughly 33% sits in the top ten. J lost 1 base, V lost 2 bases, and 3 bases had no gene match. Germline CDR1 and CDR2: WSHSY and SAAADI. This CDR3 contains 15 residues. Among the patients, aged 18 to 65, hyperthyroidism was newly diagnosed and had lasted under 2 months. The chain uses TRBV10-2 and TRBJ2-5; 8 bases are shared with TRBD2. The receptor was isolated from a woman in her 30s with Graves' hyperthyroidism. The specimen sequenced was blood. CDR3 nucleotide sequence: TGCGCCAGCAGTGAGAGAGCGGGAGTCCAAGAGACCCAGTACTTC. Translating it yields CASSERAGVQETQYF.